Listed here are 15 T cell receptor beta chains from one sample, sequenced in a study of T-cell reconstitution after alpha-beta-depleted transplantation in children (dated by TCRdb to the mid-2010s). On the study overall, not on this receptor specifically: Hyperexpanded clone frequencies declined over subsequent months; after one year, T-cell counts and TCRbeta diversity were mostly attributed to newly produced T cells.

Library method: PCR. TCRdb names Illumina HiSeq 2500 as the instrument used. Molecular barcoding was employed in the preparation of TCR libraries, with unique molecular identifiers being used to normalize TCRbeta repertoire quantification. TCRdb trimmed the raw reads at Q25, called clones with MiXCR and kept productive beta chains. Records with the same CDR3 protein are collapsed into one entry carrying the most frequent genes and DNA. This sample has 250,000 to 300,000 distinct CDR3 sequences in its table, and roughly 7.8% of those were observed once. The ten top clones hold 9.1% of the sample. Read against the paper, the sample's treatment or condition label means: allogeneic hematopoietic cell transplantation with graft depleted of TCRalphabeta T cells and CD19 B cells. Which antigens these TCRs recognize remains unknown. Sequencing used peripheral blood, obtained 360 days after TCRalphabeta/CD19-depleted stem cell transplant. The receptors were gathered from a female patient aged 2-15 years who had a stem cell transplant for Fanconi anemia, so the T cells may come from the graft donor.

A few counts support this clonotype. V usage is TRBV5-1 and J usage is TRBJ1-3; no firm D call. Trimming took 0 bases from V and 4 from J, leaving 8 bases between them. The CDR3 is 14 residues long. CDR1 SGHRS and CDR2 YFSETQ come from the germline V gene. CDR3 amino acids: CASSLGAQGNTIYF. The DNA for the CDR3 is TGCGCCAGCAGCTTGGGAGCCCAGGGAAACACCATATATTTT.

This clonotype turned up a few times. The V gene is TRBV9, the J gene TRBJ1-1, with 10 positions matching TRBD1. Germline lookup yields CDR1 SGDLS and CDR2 YYNGEE. This CDR3 spans 17 amino acids. V dropped 0 bases and J dropped 0; count of bases not matched to a gene: 5. Here the CDR3 DNA reads TGTGCCAGCAGCGTAGTGGACAGGGGGTACCTGAACACTGAAGCTTTCTTT. As protein: CASSVVDRGYLNTEAFF.

This clonotype was detected ten times or more. The chain has TRBV20-1 and TRBJ2-1; weak D call: TRBD1 (5 bases). Deletions cut 2 bases from V and 4 bases from J, with 9 bases between. This CDR3 spans 13 amino acids. Germline CDR1 and CDR2: DFQATT and SNEGSKA (reference sequence). The CDR3 is CSARPDSYNEQFF. CDR3 nucleotide sequence: TGCAGTGCTAGACCCGACAGTTACAATGAGCAGTTCTTC.

This clonotype has at least ten counts. This chain joins TRBV12-5 and TRBJ2-2; D call uncertain. The germline V gene encodes CDR1 LGHNT and CDR2 FRNRAP. V was trimmed by 2 bases and J by 2 bases, leaving 12 bases between them. This CDR3 is built from 16 residues. The CDR3 protein is CASGLWTAPNTGELFF. The CDR3 DNA sequence: TGTGCTAGTGGTTTGTGGACGGCTCCAAACACCGGGGAGCTGTTTTTT.

The V call is TRBV27, the J call TRBJ2-7; D may match TRBD1 or TRBD2 (5 bases each). Germline CDR1 is MNHEY and CDR2 is SMNVEV (reference sequence). V was clipped by 3 bases and J by 2 bases, with 11 bases between them. The CDR3 consists of 14 residues. The CDR3 here is CASSLLGVAYEQYF. The CDR3 DNA reads TGTGCCAGCAGTTTGTTGGGGGTAGCCTACGAGCAGTACTTC.

The chain combines TRBV28 with TRBJ2-2; a weak D match, TRBD2 (6 bases). The CDR3 is 17 residues long. CDR1 is MDHEN, CDR2 SYDVKM, per germline. With 3 bases removed from V and 0 bases from J, the gap between germline ends came to 14 bases. The CDR3 is CASSFHRPGANTGELFF. The CDR3 nucleotides read TGTGCCAGCAGTTTCCATCGACCGGGGGCGAACACCGGGGAGCTGTTTTTT. Complete variable domain (other parts from reference TRBV28 and TRBJ2-2): DVKVTQSSRYLVKRTGEKVFLECVQDMDHENMFWYRQDPGLGLRLIYFSYDVKMKEKGDIPEGYSVSREKKERFSLILESASTNQTSMYLCASSFHRPGANTGELFFGEGSRLTVL.

This clonotype was counted only a few times. CDR3 DNA: TGTGCCAGCAGCCGTACCTCCTATAATTCACCCCTCCACTTT. Translation gives CASSRTSYNSPLHF. The chain joins TRBV7-9 to TRBJ1-6; no clear D gene. The germline gives CDR1 SEHNR, CDR2 FQNEAQ (reference sequence). This CDR3 comprises 14 residues. Between the trimmed V and J ends, which lost 5 bases and 0 bases, there was a span of 5 bases.

This clonotype appeared many times. The chain joins TRBV5-1 to TRBJ1-3; 7 bases map to TRBD1. Germline V lookup: CDR1 SGHRS, CDR2 YFSETQ. This CDR3 comprises 14 residues. V lost 0 bases to trimming and J lost 3 bases; unmatched junction nucleotides: 0. CDR3: CASSLGTGGNTIYF. As DNA, the CDR3 is TGCGCCAGCAGCTTGGGGACAGGTGGAAACACCATATATTTT.

This clonotype was seen many times. V is TRBV20-1 and J is TRBJ2-3; 7 bases are shared with TRBD2. The V gene's germline CDR1 is DFQATT and CDR2 SNEGSKA (reference sequence). The CDR3 is 14 amino acids. After removal of 6 bases from V and 2 bases from J, the junction contained 8 bases not matched to a gene. The CDR3 region has the DNA TGCAGTGCCCCCCTGGGGGACTACACAGATACGCAGTATTTT. This gives the protein CSAPLGDYTDTQYF.

This clonotype came up a few times. The chain carries TRBV7-2 and TRBJ2-7; D unclear. From germline, CDR1 is SGHTA and CDR2 FQGNSA. V was trimmed by 5 bases and J by 6 bases, leaving 14 bases between them. The CDR3 length is 13 residues. The CDR3 sequence: CASSILAVGEQYF. The CDR3 region has the DNA TGTGCCAGCAGCATACTCGCCGTTGGCGAGCAGTACTTC.

CDR3 nucleotides: TGCGCCAGCAGCCGGCTTGATAGCGGGGGGGCTGGTACAGATACGCAGTATTTT. It translates to CASSRLDSGGAGTDTQYF. V gene TRBV5-1 combines with J gene TRBJ2-3, with TRBD2 matching over 11 bases. V shed 4 bases, J shed 3 bases, and the junction held 13 bases outside the gene matches. CDR3 length equals 18 residues. Germline lookup yields CDR1 SGHRS and CDR2 YFSETQ.

A single count supports this clonotype. The chain employs TRBV2 and TRBJ1-1; TRBD1 agrees at 10 bases. The germline CDR1 and CDR2 sequences are SNHLY and FYNNEI. CDR3 length equals 13 residues. V lost 6 bases to trimming and J lost 4 bases; unmatched junction nucleotides: 2. CDR3 sequence: CASRGDRGTEAFF. The CDR3 DNA is TGTGCCAGCAGAGGGGACAGGGGCACTGAAGCTTTCTTT.

This chain joins TRBV28 and TRBJ1-5; weak D call: TRBD1 (5 bases). V lost 5 bases to trimming and J lost 1 base, with 9 bases between them. This CDR3 contains 14 residues. Germline-derived CDR1 and CDR2 are MDHEN and SYDVKM. CDR3 sequence reads: CASSSSGSNQPQHF. CDR3 sequence (DNA): TGTGCCAGCAGTAGTTCAGGGAGCAATCAGCCCCAGCATTTT.

This clonotype was counted ten times or more. The CDR3 coding sequence is TGTGCCAGCAGTTTTACGGTATACTCTGGGGCCAACGTCCTGACTTTC. Translating gives CASSFTVYSGANVLTF. The rearrangement joins TRBV12-3 or TRBV12-4 to TRBJ2-6; no firm D call. The CDR3 extends over 16 amino acids. V lost 3 bases and J lost 0, with 9 bases in between.

The V call is TRBV5-1, the J call TRBJ2-6, with 9 positions matching TRBD1. The CDR3 spans 15 residues. V shed 5 bases and J 4 bases; nucleotides not matched to a gene: 4. CDR1 and CDR2 from the germline V gene are SGHRS and YFSETQ. The CDR3 sequence is CASRTQGAGANVLTF. In DNA form, the CDR3 reads TGCGCCAGCAGGACACAGGGGGCCGGGGCCAACGTCCTGACTTTC.